This TCR beta chain was observed in a study of shared clonotypes between healthy human individuals. The ends were cut back, 10 bases at V and 2 bases at J, with 11 bases in the middle. The CDR3 sequence is 12 residues long. The V gene's germline CDR1 is ENHRY and CDR2 SYGVKD. Findings and limits, study-wide: The low donor count limited represented genetic and exposure-history diversity.

Sequencing was performed with immunoSEQ multiplex PCR; in TCRdb, only in-frame clones are kept and a portion is missing. The sample records about 2.5 million clones, under 95% being singletons. Into CD45RA+ naive and CD45RA-negative memory subsets, the CD4+ cells were split. Concerning this clone itself: Its matching antigen is unknown.

The receptor was isolated from a man between 18 and 29 years old in good health. Some clones in this sample may be carry-over from other donors' samples. The sequenced sample consisted of naive CD4+ T cells from PBMCs. The subset here: CD45RA+ positively selected. This chain uses TRBV10-3 with TRBJ2-5; D remains ambiguous. CDR3 residues: CATGLGQETQYF. The CDR3 nucleotides are TGTGCCACCGGTTTGGGGCAAGAGACCCAGTACTTC.